The 2 T cell receptor beta chains in this list originate from one sample, sequenced in a study of vaccination effects on CD4 cells after COVID-19. Sequencing used immunoSEQ multiplex PCR; TCRdb keeps in-frame clones, though not all of them. In the table there are some 30,000 clones, 55% to 70% of which are singletons. Antigen-specific CD4+ T cell clonotypes were called by their expansion after viral peptide-pool culture in ViraFEST. Culture proceeded for 10 days, and CD4+ T cells were then isolated. The participants, recipients of two vaccine doses, got either BNT162b2 or mRNA-1273. For these TCRs, the target antigens are not known. This material consisted of CD4+ T cells from PBMCs cultured with SARS-CoV-2 spike peptides, taken after COVID-19 vaccination. The origin of the receptors is a human donor who received a COVID-19 vaccine.

The chain uses TRBV11-3 and TRBJ2-3, with 8 bases lining up with TRBD2. CDR1 is SGHNT, CDR2 YENEEA, per germline. This CDR3 contains 14 residues. Unmatched junction bases numbered 1, after V lost 5 bases and J lost 0 bases. The CDR3 nucleotides are TGTGCCAGCAGCCGGGAGGGTAGCACAGATACGCAGTATTTT. Encoded protein: CASSREGSTDTQYF.

This chain joins TRBV18 and TRBJ2-7; 12 bases are shared with TRBD2. Losses at the gene ends were 3 bases for V and 0 bases for J; bases not matched to a gene: 12. Germline CDR1 and CDR2: KGHSH and LQKENI. The CDR3 runs to 19 residues. The CDR3 DNA reads as TGTGCCAGCTCACCGGTACCAGGGACTAGCGGGCGACCCTCCTACGAGCAGTACTTC. Translated, it gives CASSPVPGTSGRPSYEQYF.